This TCR beta chain was profiled in a study of blood T cell repertoires in COVID-19 (dated by TCRdb to 2020 to 2021). Notes on the research overall: Collaborator samples came from the United States, Italy and Spain and covered acute and convalescent phases of COVID-19. The prospective study material was composed of cDNA or gDNA derived from T cells, B-cell-depleted T cells, or PBMCs. The samples were drawn from two sources: the first 160 participants of the ongoing ImmuneRACE study, and about 1,300 subjects contributed by 6 global collaborators. A freely available public database, intended as a resource for researchers studying the immune response to SARS-CoV-2, is where the repertoires were released. The sample metadata nearly always contained a de-identified subject ID, COVID-19 status, age in years and sex. Deeply sampled blood TCRbeta repertoires from subjects exposed to, actively infected with, or recovered from COVID-19 were included in the dataset. Where available, HLA class I and class II types were obtained from metadata supplied by the sample provider rather than from assay-based typing.

The immunoSEQ Assay, a bias-controlled multiplex PCR, was used to amplify TCRbeta CDR3 regions from genomic DNA. On the study's bioinformatics: The number of nucleated cells in each sample was estimated from the amplification of reference gene primers within the assay. To quantify the absolute abundance of each unique TCRbeta CDR3 rearrangement, sequence reads were collapsed and filtered. For each sample, productive Simpson clonality was calculated as the square root of Simpson's diversity index over productive rearrangements. Imported from immuneACCESS, the table was reduced by TCRdb to in-frame sequences with V and J called. These copies leave out some clones; in studies compared against another copy, an unresolved V gene accounts for under half, and the cause of the remainder is not known. D and trimming were read from the DNA, whereas the V and J calls and clone size are those reported in that table. Within this sample are some 140,000 clones, with roughly four fifths of them counted one time only. Roughly a tenth of the sample lies in the top ten.

A note on this clone: Its target antigen remains unknown. No much larger clonotype is one base removed from it; base qualities were not supplied.

Collaborating institutions collected whole blood in K2EDTA tubes following their own protocols. For TCRbeta analysis, collaborators shipped samples in one of three forms: frozen whole blood, isolated PBMCs, or DNA extracted from either of those sample types. Overall study results and their limits: How much clinical and demographic metadata was included differed by source and by participant, and the metadata was provided uncurated.

The sequencing input was peripheral blood. The sequence was collected from a human donor in a cohort sampled during active COVID-19.

The nucleotides are TGTGCCAGCAGCTTACAGGGTCCAGATACGCAGTATTTT. Translated, this gives CASSLQGPDTQYF. The receptor chain draws on TRBV2 and TRBJ2-3; TRBD1 might be the D gene, on 6 matching bases. The CDR3 contains 13 residues, cysteine and phenylalanine counted. Only CDR3 DNA remains: 39 bases, in frame from the first base. V gives up 6 bases and J gives up 4 bases, and the segment between their germline ends measures 11 bases. CDR1 SNHLY and CDR2 FYNNEI were looked up in the germline V gene.